Listed here are 19 T cell receptor beta chains from one sample, sequenced in a study of blood T cell repertoires in COVID-19. Here immunoSEQ multiplex PCR was the method, and the copy in TCRdb shows in-frame clones only, minus some. The sample holds about 170,000 clones, over 70% seen once. The sample consisted of peripheral blood. The receptors were sampled from an elderly woman with active or convalescent COVID-19.

The V gene is TRBV5-8, the J gene TRBJ2-3; D gene unclear. V lost 0 bases and J 2 bases, leaving 7 bases between the germline ends. This CDR3 contains 14 residues. Germline lookup yields CDR1 SGHTS and CDR2 YDEGEE. The CDR3 region is CASSLADTTDTQYF. The CDR3 DNA sequence: TGTGCCAGCAGCTTGGCTGACACCACAGATACGCAGTATTTT.

The chain uses TRBV11-3 and TRBJ2-1; 8 bases are shared with TRBD2. The V and J ends lost 5 bases and 0 bases, in that order; junction bases with no gene match: 15. Germline CDR1 is SGHNT and CDR2 is YENEEA. The CDR3 runs to 19 residues. CDR3 protein: CASSPRGSGVINSYNEQFF. CDR3 DNA sequence: TGTGCCAGCAGCCCAAGGGGTAGCGGGGTGATAAACTCCTACAATGAGCAGTTCTTC.

This clone was seen once. The CDR3 here is CASKLGTGNTIYF. CDR3 nucleotide sequence: TGTGCCAGCAAGCTGGGCACTGGAAACACCATATATTTT. The chain has TRBV6-5 and TRBJ1-3; D is ambiguous. Germline V lookup: CDR1 MNHEY, CDR2 SVGAGI. CDR3 length equals 13 residues. The ends were cut back, 7 bases at V and 2 bases at J, with 9 bases in the middle.

Points on this clone: The junction shows a germline mismatch at one end, possibly a read error. The V gene is TRBV18, the J gene TRBJ2-7; TRBD2 matches 14 bases. The CDR3 totals 16 residues. From germline, CDR1 is KGHSH and CDR2 LQKENI. In DNA, the CDR3 is TGTGCCAGCTCAACACCAGGGACTAGCGGGGGCTACGAGCAGTACTTC. Translated, it gives CASSTPGTSGGYEQYF.

Comments on this clone: The identical CDR3 is also encoded by other nucleotide sequences in the sample. This chain uses TRBV7-3 with TRBJ2-3; 7 bases fit TRBD2. CDR1 is SGHTA and CDR2 is FQGTGA in the germline V gene. This CDR3 contains 14 residues. Losses at the gene ends were 0 bases for V and 3 bases for J; bases not matched to a gene: 0. CDR3 residues: CASSLTGGTDTQYF. The DNA for the CDR3 is TGTGCCAGCAGCTTAACGGGGGGGACAGATACGCAGTATTTT.

The chain joins TRBV6-1 to TRBJ2-2; no clear D. V was pared by 1 base and J by 5 bases, with 11 bases between. CDR1 MNHNS and CDR2 SASEGT come from the germline V gene. CDR3 length equals 15 residues. The CDR3 DNA follows: TGTGCCAGCAGTGAAGGCGGCAGATTAACCGGGGAGCTGTTTTTT. Encoded protein: CASSEGGRLTGELFF.

In this sample, this clone turned up once. V is TRBV27 and J is TRBJ1-5, with 8 bases matching TRBD1. V shed 4 bases and J 7 bases; nucleotides not matched to a gene: 18. Germline-derived CDR1 and CDR2 are MNHEY and SMNVEV (reference sequence). This CDR3 comprises 18 residues. The CDR3 sequence: CASSSSYLPGTGTQPQHF. CDR3 in DNA: TGTGCCAGCAGTTCCAGTTACCTACCCGGGACAGGAACACAGCCCCAGCATTTT.

The chain links TRBV9 to TRBJ1-1, with D possibly being TRBD1 (5 bases). V lost 2 bases to trimming and J lost 1 base, with 9 bases between them. The CDR3 is 14 amino acids. Per germline, CDR1 SGDLS and CDR2 YYNGEE. The CDR3 protein is CASSVLTANTEAFF. In DNA form, the CDR3 reads TGTGCCAGCAGCGTGTTGACAGCGAACACTGAAGCTTTCTTT.

The V call is TRBV2, the J call TRBJ1-2; TRBD1 matches at 9 bases. Losses at the gene ends were 6 bases for V and 4 bases for J; bases not matched to a gene: 3. CDR1 is SNHLY and CDR2 is FYNNEI in the germline V gene. This CDR3 is 13 amino acids long. The CDR3 DNA reads as TGTGCCAGCAGGGGACAGGGTGGCTATGGCTACACCTTC. It codes for CASRGQGGYGYTF.

Notes on this clone: This may come from a read error, since a much larger clone is one base off. The sample carries other DNA sequences with the same CDR3. V usage is TRBV7-9 and J usage is TRBJ1-2, with TRBD1 matching over 8 bases. The CDR3 spans 14 residues. Germline V lookup: CDR1 SEHNR, CDR2 FQNEAQ (reference sequence). Unmatched junction bases numbered 4, after V lost 5 bases and J lost 2 bases. The CDR3 DNA is TGTGCCAGCAGCCCCGGACAGGGAAACTATGGCTACACCTTC. Residues: CASSPGQGNYGYTF.

The genes are TRBV7-2 and TRBJ2-3; no clear D gene. Germline CDR1 reads SGHTA; CDR2 reads FQGNSA. The CDR3 is 17 amino acids. V was cut by 0 bases and J by 0 bases, with 13 bases left in between. In DNA form, the CDR3 reads TGTGCCAGCAGCTTAGCCGGAGTAAGGCTTAGCACAGATACGCAGTATTTT. Amino acids: CASSLAGVRLSTDTQYF.

The chain has TRBV12-3 or TRBV12-4 and TRBJ2-2, with D hard to call. V lost 2 bases and J 6 bases, leaving 7 bases between the germline ends. The CDR3 sequence is 13 residues long. In DNA form, the CDR3 reads TGTGCCAGCAGTTTATTATCTGCCGGGGAGCTGTTTTTT. This codes for CASSLLSAGELFF.

The chain couples TRBV5-8 to TRBJ1-1; D gene uncertain. Germline-derived CDR1 and CDR2 are SGHTS and YDEGEE. V lost 1 base and J lost 1, with 2 bases in between. The CDR3 length is 12 residues. As DNA, the CDR3 is TGTGCCAGCAGCTTGCAGAACACTGAAGCTTTCTTT. This sequence encodes CASSLQNTEAFF.

This clone was seen a few times. V is TRBV21-1 and J is TRBJ1-1; the table's D call of TRBD1 was not tested on the DNA. TRBV21-1 counts as a pseudogene. The CDR3 is made up of 15 amino acids. The CDR3 DNA reads as TGTGCCAGCAGCGTCCGGGACAGGGTAAACACTGAAGCTTTCTTT. Amino acids: CASSVRDRVNTEAFF.

This chain joins TRBV19 and TRBJ1-2; 10 nucleotides agree with TRBD1. The germline V gene encodes CDR1 LNHDA and CDR2 SQIVND (reference sequence). V shed 5 bases and J 4 bases; nucleotides not matched to a gene: 4. This CDR3 contains 14 residues. DNA for the CDR3: TGTGCCAGTAGTCGACAGGGGGCGACCTATGGCTACACCTTC. Its translation is CASSRQGATYGYTF.

The chain has TRBV5-6 and TRBJ2-5; TRBD2 matches at 8 bases. This CDR3 comprises 13 residues. V trimming: 5 bases; J trimming: 3 bases; junction bases outside the gene matches: 3. The germline V gene encodes CDR1 SGHDT and CDR2 YYEEEE. CDR3 in amino acids: CASRPGLEETQYF. The DNA for the CDR3 is TGTGCCAGCAGGCCGGGACTAGAAGAGACCCAGTACTTC.

V is TRBV3-1 (or the pseudogene TRBV3-2) and J is TRBJ1-6; D is unresolved. This CDR3 contains 15 residues. The V end lost 7 bases, the J end lost 0 bases, and 10 bases lay between the germline ends. In germline, CDR1 is LGHDT, CDR2 YNNKEL (reference sequence). For the CDR3, the DNA is TGTGCCAGCACCCCCGGGAGCTCCTATAATTCACCCCTCCACTTT. Translated, it gives CASTPGSSYNSPLHF.

Remarks on this clone: Other DNA sequences in this specimen translate into the identical CDR3. V gene TRBV7-2 combines with J gene TRBJ1-4, with unresolved D. CDR3 length equals 13 residues. Germline V lookup: CDR1 SGHTA, CDR2 FQGNSA. Trimming stripped 1 base from V and 5 bases from J, with 5 bases between. As DNA, the CDR3 is TGTGCCAGCAGCTTAGGAGAAAATGAAAAACTGTTTTTT. Translation: CASSLGENEKLFF.

In regard to this clone: The sample holds other DNA sequences that translate to the same CDR3. The V gene is TRBV9, the J gene TRBJ2-2, with a weak D call TRBD1 (6 bases). The CDR3 contains 15 residues. Per germline, CDR1 SGDLS and CDR2 YYNGEE. Trimming removed 4 bases from V and 2 bases from J, with 12 bases in between. CDR3 nucleotide sequence: TGTGCCAGCAGCCCCCGGGACACTAACACCGGGGAGCTGTTTTTT. It yields the protein CASSPRDTNTGELFF.